This T cell receptor (beta chain) was recovered during a study of T cell responses to AZD1222 COVID-19 vaccine. On this clone: Its target is unknown.

TCRdb's table, derived via immunoSEQ multiplex PCR, lists solely in-frame clones and lacks some. Of approximately 89,000 clones listed, over 75% were seen once; the top ten hold less than 6%. This CDR3 contains 13 residues. The germline CDR1 and CDR2 sequences are ENHRY and SYGVKD. The germline V and J ends were trimmed by 7 bases and 1 base, with 10 bases remaining between them. The study's findings and limits: Clonal diversity was possibly underestimated; the donors were predominantly white British and more often female.

This sample comprised peripheral blood, obtained 28 days after the second AZD1222 dose. The genes are TRBV10-3 and TRBJ1-1; D uncertain. The sequence derives from an adult who received the AZD1222 COVID-19 vaccine. CDR3 residues: CAIKDSKNTEAFF. The CDR3 bases are TGTGCCATCAAGGATTCCAAGAACACTGAAGCTTTCTTT.